A selection of T cell receptor beta chains follows, all from one sample in a study of cytomegalovirus exposure and HLA in healthy donors. The assay was immunoSEQ multiplex PCR, and TCRdb's table has in-frame clones only and misses some. The sample shows 110,000 or so clones, about nine tenths of them seen only once. Sequenced sample: PBMCs. Source of these receptors: a man aged 18 to 29 in good health and CMV-seropositive. Each CDR3 is given with its conserved first and last residue. The order of the fields is V gene, J gene, CDR3 protein.

V: TRBV5-6; J: TRBJ2-1; CDR3: CASSLVGEQFF
V: TRBV19; J: TRBJ1-2; CDR3: CASSIVQANYGYTF
V: TRBV5-4; J: TRBJ2-1; CDR3: CASAFGHNEQFF
V: TRBV7-9; J: TRBJ2-2; CDR3: CASGHTSNTGELFF
V: TRBV10-3; J: TRBJ2-1; CDR3: CATSTSYEQFF
V: TRBV7-8; J: TRBJ1-2; CDR3: CASSLKTGNYGYTF
V: TRBV2; J: TRBJ1-1; CDR3: CASSERSGGGDTEAFF
V: TRBV19; J: TRBJ2-7; CDR3: CASRNLGYEQYF
V: TRBV4-1; J: TRBJ2-7; CDR3: CASSQVLTSRWVEQYF
V: TRBV7-8; J: TRBJ1-1; CDR3: CASSFTGGRMYTEAFF
V: TRBV6-6; J: TRBJ1-2; CDR3: CASSNTDRVDGYTF
V: TRBV15; J: TRBJ2-1; CDR3: CATSRDRYNEQFF
V: TRBV4-2; J: TRBJ2-7; CDR3: CASSQGGTSGRSYEQYF
V: TRBV28; J: TRBJ2-2; CDR3: CASRLPGLAVKNTGELFF
V: TRBV28; J: TRBJ1-1; CDR3: CASSPRALRTGLMNTEAFF
V: TRBV19; J: TRBJ2-2; CDR3: CASSTGTSGGYGELFF
V: TRBV28; J: TRBJ2-7; CDR3: CASSLIGMGLAGNDYEQYF
V: TRBV10-3; J: TRBJ2-7; CDR3: CAISDPTGVYEQYF
V: TRBV29-1; J: TRBJ1-2; CDR3: CSVEGTAYGYTF
V: TRBV5-4; J: TRBJ1-6; CDR3: CASSLGAGGVTSPLHF
V: TRBV6-1; J: TRBJ1-5; CDR3: CASNQKEGLEPQHF
V: TRBV2; J: TRBJ2-5; CDR3: CASWGVQETQYF
V: TRBV14; J: TRBJ2-7; CDR3: CASSRWEGQGYEQYF
V: TRBV10-1; J: TRBJ1-4; CDR3: CASSESSSSNEKLFF
V: TRBV6-1; J: TRBJ2-1; CDR3: CASSARDRDEQFF
V: TRBV7-6; J: TRBJ2-3; CDR3: CPHRKSGGARGSTDTQYF
V: TRBV7-9; J: TRBJ1-2; CDR3: CAPGGYTF
V: TRBV10-2; J: TRBJ1-1; CDR3: CASRSTGATEAFF
V: TRBV29-1; J: TRBJ1-5; CDR3: CSVLTAGGQPQHF
V: TRBV14; J: TRBJ1-5; CDR3: CASSQAPNPRHQPQHF
V: TRBV7-9; J: TRBJ1-5; CDR3: CASSPGDSPNQPQHF
V: TRBV7-6; J: TRBJ1-6; CDR3: CASSPPGSPLHF
V: TRBV6-6; J: TRBJ1-1; CDR3: CATQTGSYTEAFF
V: TRBV4-1; J: TRBJ2-7; CDR3: CASSQVIPGRGEQYF
V: TRBV27; J: TRBJ2-2; CDR3: CASSLMSGQAGYTGELFF
V: TRBV5-4; J: TRBJ2-3; CDR3: CASSSPGGRTDTQYF
V: TRBV19; J: TRBJ2-2; CDR3: CASSPPTGVSGELFF
V: TRBV5-6; J: TRBJ1-1; CDR3: CASSGYRGRTEAFF
V: TRBV29-1; J: TRBJ2-5; CDR3: CSVAPGQVRETQYF
V: TRBV27; J: TRBJ2-1; CDR3: CASSLSAGTYNEQFF
V: TRBV6-6; J: TRBJ2-3; CDR3: CASSQQVPSTDTQYF
V: TRBV6-6; J: TRBJ2-1; CDR3: CASSYSTSRVGNEQFF
V: TRBV7-6; J: TRBJ2-2; CDR3: CASSETSGARGELFF
V: TRBV19; J: TRBJ1-5; CDR3: CASSLPGSLKQGGYNQPQHF
V: TRBV2; J: TRBJ1-2; CDR3: CASRGTGFNGYTF
V: TRBV5-4; J: TRBJ1-5; CDR3: CASSSDYNQPQHF
V: TRBV18; J: TRBJ1-1; CDR3: CASSPLPVSNTEAFF
V: TRBV4-3; J: TRBJ1-2; CDR3: CASSQDRGANYGYTF
V: TRBV4-2; J: TRBJ1-5; CDR3: CASSQDATGGINQPQHF
V: TRBV4-2; J: TRBJ2-7; CDR3: CASSHESGGGSYEQYF